Below are 25 T cell receptor beta chains sequenced from a single sample in a study of monozygotic twins with inflammatory bowel disease. With the 5' RACE reads reprocessed, TCRdb shows one record per CDR3 protein and no DNA. The listing contains about 450,000 distinct CDR3 sequences. Sequencing used blood. Receptors were obtained from a human donor with ulcerative colitis or Crohn's disease, or a healthy co-twin of an affected twin (not recorded which).

The J gene is TRBJ2-2, the V gene TRBV12-3 or TRBV12-4. The CDR3 covers 15 residues. The CDR3 spells CASLDYLGNTGELFF.

The chain combines TRBV4-3 with TRBJ1-3. The CDR3 runs to 17 residues. Germline-derived CDR1 and CDR2 are LGHNA and YSLEER. CDR3 protein: CASSPNGVIGSGNTIYF.

The chain uses TRBV12-3 or TRBV12-4 and TRBJ2-5; TCRdb names TRBD2, which stays unverified in the absence of DNA. CDR3 length: 14 residues. Here the CDR3 reads CASSLLAGKETQYF.

The CDR3 reads CASSLEQGTSLGYTF. This chain connects TRBV5-4 to TRBJ1-2; TCRdb reports TRBD1, a call that lacks DNA to check it against. The germline gives CDR1 SGHNT, CDR2 YYREEE (reference sequence). The CDR3 is 15 residues long.

This sequence joins TRBV28 and TRBJ1-1; TCRdb calls TRBD1, which cannot be checked without DNA. The CDR3 sequence is 13 residues long. Germline V gene data show CDR1 as MDHEN and CDR2 as SYDVKM. The CDR3: CASGQGKDTEAFF.

The chain is built from TRBV27 and TRBJ2-1; the TRBD2 assignment by TCRdb is unverifiable without DNA. Per the germline V gene, CDR1 is MNHEY and CDR2 is SMNVEV (reference sequence). This CDR3 has 13 residues. The CDR3 loop reads CASSLRPSSEQFF.

V gene TRBV4-1 combines with J gene TRBJ2-7; the TRBD1 assignment by TCRdb is unverifiable without DNA. The CDR3 spans 16 residues. From germline, CDR1 is MGHRA and CDR2 YSYEKL. CDR3 amino acids: CASSLRQGQVTYEQYF.

This rearrangement joins TRBV5-5 to TRBJ1-4; the D call of TRBD1 rests on TCRdb alone, since no DNA is present to check it. The CDR3 runs to 15 residues. Germline CDR1 and CDR2: SGHKS and YYEKEE (reference sequence). The CDR3 spells CASSFSQVEQEKLFF.

The chain links TRBV10-3 to TRBJ1-5; TCRdb gives TRBD1 as the D gene, but with no DNA this cannot be confirmed. Looked up from germline, CDR1 is ENHRY and CDR2 is SYGVKD. The CDR3 totals 14 residues. The CDR3 reads CAISADRGIQPQHF.

This chain joins TRBV7-2 and TRBJ2-5; TCRdb returns TRBD2, unconfirmable since there is no DNA. CDR1 is SGHTA, CDR2 FQGNSA, per germline. The CDR3 has 15 residues. The CDR3 loop reads CASSLDWREVETQYF.

V gene TRBV20-1 combines with J gene TRBJ2-7; TCRdb selects TRBD1, and the lack of DNA leaves this call unchecked. The CDR3 consists of 13 residues. Germline V gene data show CDR1 as DFQATT and CDR2 as SNEGSKA (reference sequence). CDR3 amino acids: CSAKDTTSYEQYF.

The V call is TRBV12-3 or TRBV12-4, the J call TRBJ1-5. The CDR3 has 12 amino acids. CDR3 amino acids: CASSSVGQPQHF.

The chain uses TRBV7-2 and TRBJ2-3; absent DNA, TCRdb's TRBD2 call cannot be checked. The CDR3 runs to 15 residues. Germline V gives CDR1 SGHTA, CDR2 FQGNSA. CDR3 sequence reads: CASSLSGDSTDTQYF.

The chain recombines TRBV20-1 with TRBJ1-1. The germline V gene has CDR1 DFQATT and CDR2 SNEGSKA (reference sequence). The CDR3 runs 13 residues. The CDR3 reads CSARKSLNTEAFF.

The rearrangement links TRBV3-1 to TRBJ2-2. This CDR3 region has 14 residues. Per germline, CDR1 LGHDT and CDR2 YNNKEL (reference sequence). This CDR3 is CASSQVKKTGELFF.

The V and J genes are TRBV6-2 or TRBV6-3 and TRBJ1-1; TCRdb's D call, TRBD1, is unchecked because there is no DNA. The CDR3 runs to 14 residues. The germline gives CDR1 MNHEY, CDR2 SVGEGT. CDR3 amino acids: CASTPGQPNTEAFF.

The rearrangement links TRBV12-3 or TRBV12-4 to TRBJ2-7; TCRdb selects TRBD1, and the lack of DNA leaves this call unchecked. The CDR3 covers 13 residues. CDR3 in amino acids: CASRMPPGGEQYF.

V and J are TRBV7-2 and TRBJ1-1; TCRdb's D gene call, TRBD1, goes unchecked for lack of DNA. The CDR3 consists of 16 residues. Germline CDR1 is SGHTA and CDR2 is FQGNSA. This CDR3 reads CASSLGQGSSRAEAFF.

The gene calls are TRBV6-5 and TRBJ1-4; the D gene TCRdb calls, TRBD1, cannot be checked with no DNA. Germline assignment: CDR1 MNHEY and CDR2 SVGAGI. CDR3 length: 12 residues. The CDR3 protein is CASSYSKGKLFF.

The chain has TRBV20-1 and TRBJ1-2; without DNA, the TCRdb call of TRBD1 cannot be checked. The CDR3 is 15 residues long. Germline V gene lookup returns CDR1 DFQATT and CDR2 SNEGSKA (reference sequence). The CDR3 sequence is CSARDGGGKGYGYTF.

V is TRBV7-2 and J is TRBJ1-1; with no DNA, the TCRdb D assignment of TRBD1 cannot be verified. This CDR3 comprises 15 residues. The germline gives CDR1 SGHTA, CDR2 FQGNSA. CDR3 loop: CASSFQGAPNTEAFF.

J is TRBJ2-5 and V is TRBV23-1. TRBV23-1 is classed as an ORF, of uncertain function. This CDR3 contains 15 residues. The CDR3 loop is CASSQSRGDEETQYF.

The gene calls are TRBV20-1 and TRBJ1-6. CDR1 is DFQATT and CDR2 is SNEGSKA in the germline V gene (reference sequence). The CDR3 spans 15 residues. This CDR3 reads CSARDGTTLKMSLHF.

The CDR3 sequence: CSAGKSGNSYEQYF. The rearrangement links TRBV20-1 to TRBJ2-7. The germline V gene has CDR1 DFQATT and CDR2 SNEGSKA (reference sequence). The CDR3 is made up of 14 amino acids.

The chain combines TRBV29-1 with TRBJ2-3. The CDR3 totals 12 residues. In germline, CDR1 is SQVTM, CDR2 ANQGSEA. The CDR3 loop is CSVDPSTDTQYF.